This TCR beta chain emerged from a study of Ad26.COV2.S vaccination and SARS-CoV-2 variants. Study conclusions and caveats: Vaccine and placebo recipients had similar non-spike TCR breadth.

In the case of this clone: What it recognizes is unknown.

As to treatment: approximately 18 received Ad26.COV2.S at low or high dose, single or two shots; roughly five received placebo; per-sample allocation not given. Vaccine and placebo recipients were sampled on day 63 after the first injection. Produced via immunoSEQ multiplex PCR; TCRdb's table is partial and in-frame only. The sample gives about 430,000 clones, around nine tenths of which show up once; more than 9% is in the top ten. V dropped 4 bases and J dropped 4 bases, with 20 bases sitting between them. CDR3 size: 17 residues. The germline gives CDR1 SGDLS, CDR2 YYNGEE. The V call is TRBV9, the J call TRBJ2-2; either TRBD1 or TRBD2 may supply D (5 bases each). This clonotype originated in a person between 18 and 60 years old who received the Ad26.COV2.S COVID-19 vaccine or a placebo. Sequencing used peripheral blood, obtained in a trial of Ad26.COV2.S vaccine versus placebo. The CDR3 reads CASSPRGTPAGTGELFF. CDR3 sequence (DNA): TGTGCCAGCAGCCCCCGAGGGACCCCTGCCGGCACCGGGGAGCTGTTTTTT.